Listed here is a single T cell receptor (beta chain). What it recognizes is unknown. These data are taken from a study of T cells after yellow fever vaccination. At the level of the study: Low-cell-number fractions were prepared with SMART-Seq v4 Ultra Low Input. Study-level results: Clonotypes found in both CD4 and CD8 compartments made up a small share.

Generation of TCR cDNA used 5'RACE template switching (which added a universal primer site and UMIs). TCRdb ran MiXCR on the 5' RACE reads and lists one entry per CDR3 protein. In the table there are around 600,000 distinct CDR3 sequences, roughly an eighth of which are singletons. This CDR3 contains 14 residues. V lost 4 bases, J lost 6 bases, and 14 bases lay in between. Per germline, CDR1 SGDLS and CDR2 YYNGEE. The chain combines TRBV9 with TRBJ2-1, with D perhaps TRBD1 or TRBD2 (6 bases each). The TCR was taken from a man aged 30 to 45 who received the YFV17D yellow fever vaccine. The sequencing used PBMCs, collected on the day of the yellow fever booster vaccination. CDR3: CASSREGGFNEQFF. CDR3 in DNA: TGTGCCAGCAGCCGTGAGGGGGGTTTCAATGAGCAGTTCTTC.